The rows below give T cell receptor beta chains drawn from one sample of a study of cytomegalovirus exposure and HLA in healthy donors. The data were produced by immunoSEQ multiplex PCR, yet TCRdb's version contains in-frame clones alone and is incomplete. The sample holds tens of thousands of clones, around 85% seen once. Sequences were obtained from PBMCs. These TCRs come from a man in his late teens or twenties in good health and CMV-seropositive. CDR3s include the opening cysteine and the closing phenylalanine or tryptophan. Fields, in order: clone size, J gene, D gene, V gene, CDR3 DNA, CDR3 protein. The D gene is left open where the match is weak. Expanded clones get a size class; other rows say once, few or many, or leave the size out.

>-|TRBJ2-7|TRBD2|TRBV10-1
TGCGCCAGCAGTGAGTTGGCGGGGGAGGCCTACGAGCAGTACTTC
CASSELAGEAYEQYF
>once|TRBJ2-7|-|TRBV7-2
TGTGCCAGCAGCTTAGACGCCAGGGGATACGAGCAGTACTTC
CASSLDARGYEQYF
>-|TRBJ2-5|TRBD1|TRBV2
TGTGCCAGCAAGGGACAGGGGGTTGAGACCCAGTACTTC
CASKGQGVETQYF
>-|TRBJ2-1|-|TRBV10-3
TGTGCCATCAGGGGGGACTCGCAGAGTGAGCAGTTCTTC
CAIRGDSQSEQFF
>-|TRBJ1-4|-|TRBV15
TGTGCCACCAGCAGAGATCGTGGCGAAAAACTGTTTTTT
CATSRDRGEKLFF
>-|TRBJ2-3|-|TRBV5-1
TGCGCCAGCAGCTTCGGACAGCGGGGAAGCACAGATACGCAGTATTTT
CASSFGQRGSTDTQYF
>-|TRBJ2-3|-|TRBV28
TGTGCCAGCAGTTTCCCGTTGGATACGCAGTATTTT
CASSFPLDTQYF
>-|TRBJ2-7|TRBD2|TRBV13
TGTGCCAGCACTCGCGGGGGAGCCTACGAGCAGTACTTC
CASTRGGAYEQYF
>-|TRBJ2-1|TRBD2|TRBV29-1
TGCAGCGTTGGAGCGGGAGGGCCAAGCGAGCAGTTCTTC
CSVGAGGPSEQFF
>-|TRBJ2-1|TRBD2|TRBV9
TGTGCCAGCAGCGGCCCTAGCGGGAGGTTAAATGAGCAGTTCTTC
CASSGPSGRLNEQFF
>once|TRBJ2-2|-|TRBV27
TGTGCCAGCAGTTTAGCGCCCACCGGTACCGGGGAGCTGTTTTTT
CASSLAPTGTGELFF
>-|TRBJ2-6|TRBD2|TRBV5-4
TGTGCCAGCAGCTTCCGGACTAGCGTCCCGTCGGCCAACGTCCTGACTTTC
CASSFRTSVPSANVLTF
>once|TRBJ1-1|-|TRBV11-1
TGTGCCAGCAGCTTCGACATTAAGGACACTGAAGCTTTCTTT
CASSFDIKDTEAFF
>-|TRBJ1-2|-|TRBV18
TGTGCCAGCTCACCTCGGCAGACAGCTAACTATGGCTACACCTTC
CASSPRQTANYGYTF
>-|TRBJ1-2|TRBD1|TRBV29-1
TGCAGCGGACGGGACAGTCAATATGGCTACACCTTC
CSGRDSQYGYTF
>-|TRBJ2-1|-|TRBV28
TGTGCCAGCGGCGGGCTCTCCTACAATGAGCAGTTCTTC
CASGGLSYNEQFF
>-|TRBJ2-1|-|TRBV6-5
TGTGCCAGCAGTTACTCGAGCGGGTCTCCTTTCAATGAGCAGTTCTTC
CASSYSSGSPFNEQFF
>once|TRBJ2-5|-|TRBV5-1
TGCGCCAGCAGCTTGTACGGGGTCAGGGAGACCCAGTACTTC
CASSLYGVRETQYF
>-|TRBJ1-1|-|TRBV19
TGTGCCAGTAGTACCAGGGGAACTGAAGCTTTCTTT
CASSTRGTEAFF
>-|TRBJ2-3|-|TRBV10-2
TGCGCCAGCAGTGATTTAAGCGGTTTGGGCACAGATACGCAGTATTTT
CASSDLSGLGTDTQYF
>-|TRBJ2-1|-|TRBV28
TGTGCCAGCAGTTTCGGGTCGGGACTGTACAATGAGCAGTTCTTC
CASSFGSGLYNEQFF
>-|TRBJ2-1|TRBD2|TRBV30
TGTGCCTGGAGTGGAGGGACTAGCGGAGGACCCTACAATGAGCAGTTCTTC
CAWSGGTSGGPYNEQFF
>-|TRBJ2-2|TRBD2|TRBV18
TGTGCCAGCTCACCGGGACTAGCGGGATCGAACACCGGGGAGCTGTTTTTT
CASSPGLAGSNTGELFF
>-|TRBJ1-5|TRBD1|TRBV2
TGTGCCAGCAGTGGAGGACAGGGCCTCAGGGGCAGGCAGCCCCAGCATTTT
CASSGGQGLRGRQPQHF
>-|TRBJ2-7|-|TRBV5-4
TGTGCCAGCAGCTTAGTGGAGACTCCAGGGGAGCAGTACTTC
CASSLVETPGEQYF
>-|TRBJ1-1|TRBD1|TRBV6-5
TGTGCCAGCAGCCCGACAGGGATGAACACTGAAGCTTTCTTT
CASSPTGMNTEAFF
>-|TRBJ1-1|TRBD1|TRBV5-1
TGCGCCAGCAGCTTTTTAGACAGGGAAACTGAAGCTTTCTTT
CASSFLDRETEAFF
>-|TRBJ2-5|TRBD2|TRBV9
TGTGCCAGCAGCGTAGGTTCGGGGGGATTAGAGACCCAGTACTTC
CASSVGSGGLETQYF
>-|TRBJ1-4|-|TRBV4-1
TGCGCCAGCAGCCCAGAAGGACAGAATCAAGATGAAAAACTGTTTTTT
CASSPEGQNQDEKLFF
>-|TRBJ1-2|TRBD1|TRBV6-1
TGTGCCAGCAGAGGGGACAGGGCTAACTATGGCTACACCTTC
CASRGDRANYGYTF
>-|TRBJ2-1|TRBD2|TRBV11-3
TGTGCCAGCAGCCCGGGGACTAGCGGTCGCTCCTACAATGAGCAGTTCTTC
CASSPGTSGRSYNEQFF
>-|TRBJ2-5|-|TRBV6-1
TGTGCCAGCAGCCTTCCCCTAGAGACCCAGTACTTC
CASSLPLETQYF
>-|TRBJ2-1|-|TRBV30
TGTGCCTCCACTCAGGGCTACAATGAGCAGTTCTTC
CASTQGYNEQFF